Here is one T cell receptor (beta chain) with its context. This receptor's antigen is unknown. One base away there is no much larger clone; base qualities are not given. RNA was extracted using the RNeasy kit, and about 0.45 to 1 ug of the RNA was reverse transcribed with random hexamers. The immunoSEQ multiplex PCR assay, which covers 54 Vbeta and 13 Jbeta segments, was used to amplify TCR beta CDR3 regions. PCR amplification bias was corrected by using a synthetic template baseline for primer optimization and computational correction. As for how the authors treated the data: Only productive sequences were kept, with reads annotated to V, D and J genes according to IMGT and analyzed in immunoSEQ Analyzer. Clonality was calculated as one minus the Shannon entropy normalized by log2 of the number of productive unique sequences. For each patient and control, public and private clones were evaluated among the 100 most prevalent clones. A clone was defined as Susac-specific if it was absent from the healthy and MS cohorts, from some 980 published viral clones and from other ImmuneACCESS disease sequences. The public sequencing data were trimmed at Q25 with fastp and processed into clonotypes with MiXCR by TCRdb, which kept only in-frame beta chains. Rows are combined by CDR3 protein, so each entry shows the most common genes and DNA. The V and J calls here are based on TCRdb, not the publication. Counted in this sample were around 160,000 distinct CDR3 sequences; approximately 94% of them appeared once. The leading ten clones occupy 0.08% to 0.095% of the sample.

This sample was taken from a study of CD8 T cells in Susac syndrome (dated by TCRdb to about 2019). For the study in its entirety: The study used repertoire sequencing to test whether antigen drove CD8+ T cell activation and differentiation in Susac syndrome.

Compared with germline, V lacks 5 bases and J lacks 1 base; bases without a gene match: 8. There are 16 amino acids in the CDR3, from cysteine to phenylalanine inclusive. Only the CDR3 part of the read is kept: 48 bases, read in frame from the first base. Per the germline V gene (reference sequence), SEHNR is the CDR1 and FQNEAQ is the CDR2. Peripheral blood CD8+ and CD4+ T cells from healthy donors, Susac syndrome patients and multiple sclerosis patients were profiled by high-throughput TCR beta sequencing. The multiple sclerosis controls were treatment-naive patients whose relapsing-remitting disease, either stable or active, fulfilled the revised McDonald criteria. Bulk CD8+ and CD4+ T cells were purified magnetically by negative isolation, whereas CD8+ TEMRA cells were enriched by FACS. Blood was collected in EDTA tubes and processed within 24 hours, with PBMCs isolated through density gradient centrifugation. PBMCs intended for TCR sequencing were frozen in liquid nitrogen and were later thawed in a 37 degrees C water bath. The sorted or isolated CD4+, CD8+ and CD8+ TEMRA cells reached a purity of at least 90%.

Overall results and qualifications from the work: The number of individuals in the TCR sequencing and HLA analysis was recognized as being relatively small.

The sequencing input was CD4+ T cells from PBMCs. The TCR comes from a human donor with multiple sclerosis. The chain is encoded by TRBV7-9 joined to TRBJ1-5; TRBD1 fits 7 bases in the junction. The DNA sequence is given as TGTGCCAGCAGCGACACAGGGGCTCTGAGCAATCAGCCCCAGCATTTT. This is translated as CASSDTGALSNQPQHF. When the CDR3 is completed using the reference TRBV7-9 and TRBJ1-5 genes on either side, the full variable domain is DTGVSQNPRHKITKRGQNVTFRCDPISEHNRLYWYRQTLGQGPEFLTYFQNEAQLEKSRLLSDRFSAERPKGSFSTLEIQRTEQGDSAMYLCASSDTGALSNQPQHFGDGTRLSIL.